Following are 14 T cell receptor beta chains from one sample sequenced in a study of blood T cell repertoires in COVID-19. This table comes from immunoSEQ multiplex PCR, and its TCRdb copy is limited to in-frame clones, with some not included. The sample consists of 95,000 to 120,000 clones, about 88% of them appearing once. Sequencing was carried out using peripheral blood. Receptors were obtained from a man between 40 and 49 years old with acute or convalescent COVID-19.

The CDR3 nucleotides read TGTGCCAGCAGCTTAGGGTCGGGGGGCCCCTACGAGCAGTACTTC. Its translation: CASSLGSGGPYEQYF. This chain connects TRBV7-8 to TRBJ2-7; tentatively, D is TRBD2 (7 bases). The V and J ends lost 1 base and 2 bases respectively, with 12 bases between them. This CDR3 comprises 15 residues. Germline CDR1 reads SGHVS; CDR2 reads FQNEAQ.

The J gene is TRBJ2-2, the V gene TRBV15, with 8 bases identical to TRBD1. This CDR3 is 17 amino acids long. Germline CDR1 reads LNHNV; CDR2 reads YYDKDF (reference sequence). V dropped 5 bases and J dropped 3; count of bases not matched to a gene: 11. The CDR3 sequence: CATSAGQGRMDTGELFF. The CDR3 region has the DNA TGTGCCACCAGCGCAGGACAGGGCCGAATGGACACCGGGGAGCTGTTTTTT.

The rearrangement uses TRBV6-6 and TRBJ2-1; 8 bases line up with TRBD1. The ends lost 6 bases at V and 8 bases at J; junction bases unmatched: 9. Germline values: CDR1 MNHNY, CDR2 SVGAGI (reference sequence). The CDR3 is 14 residues long. CDR3 in DNA: TGTGCCAGCAGCCAGGGGGCCAGTACCTATGAGCAGTTCTTC. It is translated as CASSQGASTYEQFF.

The V call is TRBV4-1, the J call TRBJ1-2; TRBD1 aligns across 7 bases. The CDR3 length is 15 residues. CDR1 is MGHRA, CDR2 YSYEKL, per germline. The V segment lost 2 bases and the J segment 4 bases; nucleotides outside the gene matches: 7. The CDR3 sequence: CASSQRQGVGYGYTF. The CDR3 DNA sequence: TGCGCCAGCAGCCAAAGACAGGGTGTGGGCTATGGCTACACCTTC.

The V gene is TRBV2, the J gene TRBJ2-5; 14 nucleotides line up with TRBD2. After removal of 6 bases from V and 3 bases from J, the junction contained 9 bases not matched to a gene. The germline V gene has CDR1 SNHLY and CDR2 FYNNEI. CDR3 length equals 17 residues. The CDR3 loop reads CASSQRLAGGSEETQYF. Here the CDR3 DNA reads TGTGCCAGCAGCCAACGACTAGCGGGGGGGTCGGAAGAGACCCAGTACTTC.

This chain links TRBV6-6 with TRBJ1-1; 9 nucleotides agree with TRBD1. V dropped 1 base and J dropped 5; count of bases not matched to a gene: 5. The CDR3 has 15 residues. Germline assignment: CDR1 MNHNY and CDR2 SVGAGI (reference sequence). CDR3 sequence (DNA): TGTGCCAGCAGTTACTTACAGGGGGCTAAAACTGAAGCTTTCTTT. This sequence encodes CASSYLQGAKTEAFF.

This chain joins TRBV9 and TRBJ2-7, with D possibly matching TRBD2 (6 bases). There are 14 residues in the CDR3. V was shortened by 0 bases and J by 2 bases, with 9 bases between the two germline ends. Germline lookup yields CDR1 SGDLS and CDR2 YYNGEE. This CDR3 reads CASSVGDSPYEQYF. In DNA, the CDR3 is TGTGCCAGCAGCGTAGGGGACTCCCCCTACGAGCAGTACTTC.

This chain links TRBV2 with TRBJ1-2, with D unresolved. Between the trimmed V and J ends, which lost 6 bases and 6 bases, there was a span of 8 bases. There are 11 residues in the CDR3. Germline assignment: CDR1 SNHLY and CDR2 FYNNEI. The CDR3 loop reads CASSVTDGYTF. DNA of the CDR3: TGTGCCAGCAGCGTTACAGATGGCTACACCTTC.

The rearrangement uses TRBV6-5 and TRBJ1-5; D call uncertain. Trimming left V 6 bases short and J 0 bases short, with 12 bases between. This CDR3 has 15 amino acids. Germline V gene sequence: CDR1 MNHEY, CDR2 SVGAGI. The CDR3 loop is CASRSGRDSNQPQHF. DNA of the CDR3: TGTGCCAGCAGATCCGGACGGGATAGCAATCAGCCCCAGCATTTT.

V gene TRBV27 combines with J gene TRBJ2-2, with D unresolved. The CDR3 extends over 13 amino acids. Germline values: CDR1 MNHEY, CDR2 SMNVEV (reference sequence). V dropped 3 bases and J dropped 1 base, with 3 bases sitting between them. CDR3 nucleotide sequence: TGTGCCAGCAGTTTCCTGAACACCGGGGAGCTGTTTTTT. It yields the protein CASSFLNTGELFF.

This clone showed up just once. V usage is TRBV6-5 and J usage is TRBJ1-6; 7 bases agree with TRBD1. Looked up from germline, CDR1 is MNHEY and CDR2 is SVGAGI. This CDR3 is built from 15 residues. The V and J ends lost 7 bases and 5 bases, in that order; junction bases with no gene match: 8. CDR3 DNA sequence: TGTGCCAGCACTATGACAGGGTCCGATAATTCACCCCTCCACTTT. Protein product: CASTMTGSDNSPLHF.

This rearrangement joins TRBV15 to TRBJ2-7; 8 positions match TRBD1. The CDR3 consists of 16 residues. V dropped 0 bases and J dropped 1; count of bases not matched to a gene: 5. Germline CDR1 reads LNHNV; CDR2 reads YYDKDF (reference sequence). The CDR3 DNA follows: TGTGCCACCAGCAGAGATAGACAGGGGTTTTCCTACGAGCAGTACTTC. This codes for CATSRDRQGFSYEQYF.

The gene calls are TRBV27 and TRBJ1-1, with D unclear. The V end lost 2 bases, the J end lost 0 bases, and 7 bases lay between the germline ends. The CDR3 sequence is 14 residues long. Per the germline V gene, CDR1 is MNHEY and CDR2 is SMNVEV (reference sequence). The CDR3 bases are TGTGCCAGCAGTTTACCGGGGATGAACACTGAAGCTTTCTTT. It specifies CASSLPGMNTEAFF.

The chain employs TRBV10-2 and TRBJ2-2; 7 nucleotides agree with TRBD1. From germline, CDR1 is WSHSY and CDR2 SAAADI. J lost 0 bases, V lost 7 bases, and 8 bases had no gene match. The CDR3 runs 16 residues. The CDR3 nucleotides read TGCGCCAGCAAGGACAGGTCAGGGACGAACACCGGGGAGCTGTTTTTT. Amino acid sequence: CASKDRSGTNTGELFF.